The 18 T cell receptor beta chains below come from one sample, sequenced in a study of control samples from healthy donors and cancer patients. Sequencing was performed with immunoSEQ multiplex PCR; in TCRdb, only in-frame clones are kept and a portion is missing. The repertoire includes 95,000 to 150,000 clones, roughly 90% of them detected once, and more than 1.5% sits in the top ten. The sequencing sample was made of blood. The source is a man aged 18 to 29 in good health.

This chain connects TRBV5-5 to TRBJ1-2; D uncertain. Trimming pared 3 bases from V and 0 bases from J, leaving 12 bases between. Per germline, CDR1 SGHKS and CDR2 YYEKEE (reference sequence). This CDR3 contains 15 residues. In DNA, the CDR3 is TGTGCCAGCAGCTGGAACGGCCCCACTAACTATGGCTACACCTTC. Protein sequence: CASSWNGPTNYGYTF.

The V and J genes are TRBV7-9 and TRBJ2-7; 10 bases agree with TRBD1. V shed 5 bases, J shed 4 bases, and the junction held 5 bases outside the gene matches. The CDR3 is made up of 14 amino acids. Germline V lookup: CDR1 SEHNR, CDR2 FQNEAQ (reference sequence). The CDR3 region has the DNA TGTGCCAGCAGCCCAGGACAGGGGGGTTACGAGCAGTACTTC. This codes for CASSPGQGGYEQYF.

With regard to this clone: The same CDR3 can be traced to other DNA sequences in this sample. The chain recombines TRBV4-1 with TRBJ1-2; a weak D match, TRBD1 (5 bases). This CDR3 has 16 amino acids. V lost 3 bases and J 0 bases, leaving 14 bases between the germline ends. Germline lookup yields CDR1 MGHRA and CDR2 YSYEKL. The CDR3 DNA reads TGCGCCAGCAGCCACGATCTCAGGGTTTCTAACTATGGCTACACCTTC. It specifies CASSHDLRVSNYGYTF.

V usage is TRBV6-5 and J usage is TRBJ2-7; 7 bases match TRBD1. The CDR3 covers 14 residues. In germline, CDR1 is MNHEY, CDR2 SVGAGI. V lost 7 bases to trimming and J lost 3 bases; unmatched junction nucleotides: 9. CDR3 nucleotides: TGTGCCAGCATTCCGACAGGGATAGTCTACGAGCAGTACTTC. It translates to CASIPTGIVYEQYF.

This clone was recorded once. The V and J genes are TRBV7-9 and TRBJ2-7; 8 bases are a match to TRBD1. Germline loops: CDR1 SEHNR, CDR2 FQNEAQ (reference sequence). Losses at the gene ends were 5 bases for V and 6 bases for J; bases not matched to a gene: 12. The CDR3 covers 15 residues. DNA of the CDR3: TGTGCCAGCAGCCCACCTCGGACAGGGCGGAGCGAGCAGTACTTC. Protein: CASSPPRTGRSEQYF. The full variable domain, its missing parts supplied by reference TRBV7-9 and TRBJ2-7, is DTGVSQNPRHKITKRGQNVTFRCDPISEHNRLYWYRQTLGQGPEFLTYFQNEAQLEKSRLLSDRFSAERPKGSFSTLEIQRTEQGDSAMYLCASSPPRTGRSEQYFGPGTRLTVT.

For the CDR3, the DNA is TGTGCCACCAGTGGTGGGACAGGGGGCTTTGAAAAACTGTTTTTT. Its protein product is CATSGGTGGFEKLFF. The rearrangement uses TRBV24-1 and TRBJ1-4; 12 nucleotides align to TRBD1. Germline CDR1 KGHDR, CDR2 SFDVKD. This CDR3 comprises 15 residues. Losses at the gene ends were 5 bases for V and 7 bases for J; bases not matched to a gene: 4.

The CDR3 coding sequence is TGTGCCAGCAGCACCCGACAGGGGCTAAACATTCAGTACTTC. This encodes CASSTRQGLNIQYF. The chain has TRBV7-2 and TRBJ2-4; 8 positions agree with TRBD1. V lost 5 bases to trimming and J lost 6 bases; unmatched junction nucleotides: 6. Germline CDR1 SGHTA, CDR2 FQGNSA. This CDR3 has 14 residues. Using reference TRBV7-2 and TRBJ2-4 for the parts outside the CDR3, the full variable domain is GAGVSQSPSNKVTEKGKDVELRCDPISGHTALYWYRQSLGQGLEFLIYFQGNSAPDKSGLPSDRFSAERTGGSVSTLTIQRTQQEDSAVYLCASSTRQGLNIQYFGAGTRLSVL.

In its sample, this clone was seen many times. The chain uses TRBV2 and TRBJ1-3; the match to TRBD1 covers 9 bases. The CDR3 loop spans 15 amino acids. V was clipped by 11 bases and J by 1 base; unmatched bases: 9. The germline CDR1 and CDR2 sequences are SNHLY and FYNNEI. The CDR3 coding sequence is TGTGCCCGCTCCGGGACAGGGAGGTCTGGAAACACCATATATTTT. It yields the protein CARSGTGRSGNTIYF.

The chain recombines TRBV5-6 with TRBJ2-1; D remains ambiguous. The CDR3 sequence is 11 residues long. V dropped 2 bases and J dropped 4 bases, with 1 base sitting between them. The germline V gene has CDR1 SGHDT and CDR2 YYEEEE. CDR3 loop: CASSLYNEQFF. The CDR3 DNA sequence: TGTGCCAGCAGCTTATACAATGAGCAGTTCTTC.

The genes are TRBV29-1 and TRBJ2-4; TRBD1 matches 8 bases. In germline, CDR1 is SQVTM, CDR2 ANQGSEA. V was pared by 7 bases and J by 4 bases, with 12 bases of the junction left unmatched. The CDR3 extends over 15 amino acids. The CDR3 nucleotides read TGCAGCGCTGTAAAAACAGGGGGATCTAAAAACATTCAGTACTTC. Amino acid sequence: CSAVKTGGSKNIQYF. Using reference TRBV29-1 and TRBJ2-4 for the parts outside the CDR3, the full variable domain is SAVISQKPSRDICQRGTSLTIQCQVDSQVTMMFWYRQQPGQSLTLIATANQGSEATYESGFVIDKFPISRPNLTFSTLTVSNMSPEDSSIYLCSAVKTGGSKNIQYFGAGTRLSVL.

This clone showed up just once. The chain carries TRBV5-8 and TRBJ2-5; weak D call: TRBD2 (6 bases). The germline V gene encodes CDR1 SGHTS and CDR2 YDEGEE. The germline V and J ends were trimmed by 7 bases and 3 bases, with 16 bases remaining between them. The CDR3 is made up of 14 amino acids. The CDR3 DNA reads TGTGCCAGCCCGCGGAGGGGAAGGGAAGAGACCCAGTACTTC. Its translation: CASPRRGREETQYF.

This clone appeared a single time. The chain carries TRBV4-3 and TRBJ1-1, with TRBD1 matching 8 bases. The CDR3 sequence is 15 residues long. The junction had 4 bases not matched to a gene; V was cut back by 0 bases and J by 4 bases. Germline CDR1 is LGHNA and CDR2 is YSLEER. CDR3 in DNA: TGCGCCAGCAGCCAAGAAGACAGGGGTGGCACTGAAGCTTTCTTT. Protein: CASSQEDRGGTEAFF.

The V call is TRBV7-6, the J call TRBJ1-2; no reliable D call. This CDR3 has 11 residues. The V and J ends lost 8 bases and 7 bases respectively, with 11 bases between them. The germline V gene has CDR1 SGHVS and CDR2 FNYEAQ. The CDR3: CASGEASGYTF. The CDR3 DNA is TGTGCCAGCGGGGAGGCTAGTGGCTACACCTTC.

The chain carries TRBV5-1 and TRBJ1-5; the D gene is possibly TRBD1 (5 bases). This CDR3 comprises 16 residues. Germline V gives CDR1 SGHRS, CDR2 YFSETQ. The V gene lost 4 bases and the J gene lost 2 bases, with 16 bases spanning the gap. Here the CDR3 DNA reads TGCGCCAGCAGCCCCGGGACCGCCGGAGGCAATCAGCCCCAGCATTTT. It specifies CASSPGTAGGNQPQHF.

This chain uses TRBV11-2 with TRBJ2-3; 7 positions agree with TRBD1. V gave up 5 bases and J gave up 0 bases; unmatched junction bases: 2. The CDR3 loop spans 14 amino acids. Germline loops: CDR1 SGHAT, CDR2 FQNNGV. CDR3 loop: CASSPGQSTDTQYF. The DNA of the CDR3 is TGTGCCAGCAGCCCGGGACAGAGCACAGATACGCAGTATTTT.

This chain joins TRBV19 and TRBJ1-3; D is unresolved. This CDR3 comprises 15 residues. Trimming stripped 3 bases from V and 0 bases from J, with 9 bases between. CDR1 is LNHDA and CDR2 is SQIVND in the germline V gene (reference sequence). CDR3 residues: CASSIEFISGNTIYF. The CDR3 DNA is TGTGCCAGTAGTATTGAATTCATCTCTGGAAACACCATATATTTT.

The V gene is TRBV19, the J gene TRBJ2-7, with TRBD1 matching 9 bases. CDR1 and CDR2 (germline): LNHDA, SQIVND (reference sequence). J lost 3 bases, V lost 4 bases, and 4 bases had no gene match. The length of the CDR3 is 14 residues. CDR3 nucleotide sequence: TGTGCCAGTAGTAGTTTGACAGGGGGCTACGAGCAGTACTTC. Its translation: CASSSLTGGYEQYF.

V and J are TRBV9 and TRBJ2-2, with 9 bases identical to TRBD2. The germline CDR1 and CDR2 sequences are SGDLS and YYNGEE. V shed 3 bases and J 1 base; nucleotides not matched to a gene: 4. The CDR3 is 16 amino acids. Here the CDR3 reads CASSGLADKNTGELFF. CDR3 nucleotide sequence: TGTGCCAGCAGCGGACTAGCGGACAAGAACACCGGGGAGCTGTTTTTT. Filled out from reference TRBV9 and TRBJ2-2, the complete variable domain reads DSGVTQTPKHLITATGQRVTLRCSPRSGDLSVYWYQQSLDQGLQFLIQYYNGEERAKGNILERFSAQQFPDLHSELNLSSLELGDSALYFCASSGLADKNTGELFFGEGSRLTVL.